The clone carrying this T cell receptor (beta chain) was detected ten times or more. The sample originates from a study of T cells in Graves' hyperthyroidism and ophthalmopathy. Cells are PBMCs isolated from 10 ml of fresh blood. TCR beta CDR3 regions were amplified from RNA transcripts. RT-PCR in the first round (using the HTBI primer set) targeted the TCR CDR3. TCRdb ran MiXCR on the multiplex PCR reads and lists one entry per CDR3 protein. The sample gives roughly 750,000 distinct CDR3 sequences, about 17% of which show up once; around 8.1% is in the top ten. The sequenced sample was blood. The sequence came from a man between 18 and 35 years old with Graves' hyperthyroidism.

CDR3 protein: CASSLVGLSDIQYF. The CDR3 DNA is TGTGCCAGCAGTTTAGTGGGACTTAGTGACATTCAGTACTTC. This sequence joins TRBV12-3 or TRBV12-4 and TRBJ2-4; D might be TRBD2 (6 bases). The V end was cut by 1 base, the J end by 8 bases, with 12 bases between. The CDR3 is 14 amino acids.